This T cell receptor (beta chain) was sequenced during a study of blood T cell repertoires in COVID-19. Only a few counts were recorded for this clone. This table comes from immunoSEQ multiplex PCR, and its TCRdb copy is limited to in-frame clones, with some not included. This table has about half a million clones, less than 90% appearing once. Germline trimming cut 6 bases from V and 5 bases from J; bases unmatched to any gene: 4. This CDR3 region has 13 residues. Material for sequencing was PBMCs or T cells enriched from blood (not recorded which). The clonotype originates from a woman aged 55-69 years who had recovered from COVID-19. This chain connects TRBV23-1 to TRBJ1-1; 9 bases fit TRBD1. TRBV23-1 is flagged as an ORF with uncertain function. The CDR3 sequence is CASSSGQGTEAFF. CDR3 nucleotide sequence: TGCGCCAGCAGCTCGGGACAGGGTACTGAAGCTTTCTTT.